This TCR beta chain was sequenced in a study of T-cell reconstitution after alpha-beta-depleted transplantation in children. Germline V gene data show CDR1 as SGHTA and CDR2 as FQGTGA. V shed 0 bases and J shed 5 bases, with 8 bases lying between them. CDR3 length equals 13 residues. The authors prepared the TCRbeta library with unique molecular identifiers. TCRdb independently ran MiXCR on the PCR reads; one entry per CDR3 protein. The sample consists of approximately 400,000 distinct CDR3 sequences, approximately 10% of them appearing once. This specimen consisted of PBMCs from the stem cell graft donor, obtained from the stem cell graft. The rearrangement uses TRBV7-3 and TRBJ2-7; TRBD2 might be the D (5 bases). The sequence was obtained from a human donor who donated a stem cell graft to a child with acute myeloid leukemia. CDR3: CASSLTRVHEQYF. The CDR3 DNA is TGTGCCAGCAGCTTAACGAGGGTTCACGAGCAGTACTTC.